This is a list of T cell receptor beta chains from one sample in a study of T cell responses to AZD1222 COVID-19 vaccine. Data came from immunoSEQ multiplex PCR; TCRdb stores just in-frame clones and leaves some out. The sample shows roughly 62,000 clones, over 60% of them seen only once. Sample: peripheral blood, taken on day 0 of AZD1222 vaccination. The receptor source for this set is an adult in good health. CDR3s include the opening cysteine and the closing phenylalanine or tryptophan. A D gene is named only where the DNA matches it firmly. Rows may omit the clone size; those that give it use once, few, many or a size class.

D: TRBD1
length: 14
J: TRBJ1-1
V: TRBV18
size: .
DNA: TGTGCCAGCTCATCGGGACAGGGAGTCGCTGAAGCTTTCTTT
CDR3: CASSSGQGVAEAFF

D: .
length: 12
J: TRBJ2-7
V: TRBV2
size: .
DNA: TGTGCCAGCACCGATAGCGGTTACGAGCAGTACTTC
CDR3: CASTDSGYEQYF

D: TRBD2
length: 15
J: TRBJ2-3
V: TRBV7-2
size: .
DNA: TGTGCCAGCAGCCTCACTAGCGGGGTTCAGGATACGCAGTATTTT
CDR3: CASSLTSGVQDTQYF

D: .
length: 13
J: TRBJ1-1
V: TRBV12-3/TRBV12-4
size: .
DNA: TGTGCCAGCAGTCTAACAGGGAACACTGAAGCTTTCTTT
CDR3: CASSLTGNTEAFF

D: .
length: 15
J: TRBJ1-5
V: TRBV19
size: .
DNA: TGTGCCAGTAGTTCTGGGGGGGGGTTGAATCAGCCCCAGCATTTT
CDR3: CASSSGGGLNQPQHF

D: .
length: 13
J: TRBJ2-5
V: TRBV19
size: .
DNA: TGTGCCAGTAGTATAACGGGCCAAGAGACCCAGTACTTC
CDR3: CASSITGQETQYF

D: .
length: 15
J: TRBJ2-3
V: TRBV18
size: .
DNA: TGTGCCAGCTCACCTCCAACTAAGAGCACAGATACGCAGTATTTT
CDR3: CASSPPTKSTDTQYF

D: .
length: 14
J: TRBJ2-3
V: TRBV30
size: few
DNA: TGTGCCTGGAGTGTATCGGGGTGGAGCGATACGCAGTATTTT
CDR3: CAWSVSGWSDTQYF

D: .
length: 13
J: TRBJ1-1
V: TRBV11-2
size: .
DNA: TGTGCCAGCAGCTTAGATCAGAGGATTGAAGCTTTCTTT
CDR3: CASSLDQRIEAFF

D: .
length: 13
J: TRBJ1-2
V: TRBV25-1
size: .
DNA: TGTGCCAGCAGTGAAGGTGAGGACTATGGCTACACCTTC
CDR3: CASSEGEDYGYTF

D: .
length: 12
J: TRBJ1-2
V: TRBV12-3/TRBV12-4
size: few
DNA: TGTGCCAGCAGTGGCCCAGTGGGCGGCTACACCTTC
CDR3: CASSGPVGGYTF

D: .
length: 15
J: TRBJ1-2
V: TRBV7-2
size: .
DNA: TGTGCCAGCAGCCCGAATGGGGGCGCAAACTATGGCTACACCTTC
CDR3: CASSPNGGANYGYTF

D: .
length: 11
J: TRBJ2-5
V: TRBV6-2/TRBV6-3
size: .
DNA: TGTGCCAGCAGTTACAGGGAGACCCAGTACTTC
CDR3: CASSYRETQYF

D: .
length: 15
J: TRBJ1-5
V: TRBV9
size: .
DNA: TGTGCCAGCAGCGTAACGGGGGAACCTAATCAGCCCCAGCATTTT
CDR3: CASSVTGEPNQPQHF

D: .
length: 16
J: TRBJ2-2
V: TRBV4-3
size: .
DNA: TGCGCCAGCAGCCAAGATTGGTGGGGGGAAGGCGGGGAGCTGTTTTTT
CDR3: CASSQDWWGEGGELFF

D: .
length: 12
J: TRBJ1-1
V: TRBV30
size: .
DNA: TGTGCCTGGAGTGTAGGGGGGGCTGAAGCTTTCTTT
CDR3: CAWSVGGAEAFF

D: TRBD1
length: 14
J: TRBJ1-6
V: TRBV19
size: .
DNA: TGTGCCAGTAGTCGGGACAGATCGAATTCACCCCTCCACTTT
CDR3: CASSRDRSNSPLHF

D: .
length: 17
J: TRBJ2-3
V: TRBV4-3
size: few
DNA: TGCGCCAGCAGCCAAGAGGTAGTTGGGGTGAACACAGATACGCAGTATTTT
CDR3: CASSQEVVGVNTDTQYF

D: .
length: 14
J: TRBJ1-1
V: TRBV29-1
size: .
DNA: TGCAGCGTTGAAGGGGAGGTAATGAACACTGAAGCTTTCTTT
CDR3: CSVEGEVMNTEAFF

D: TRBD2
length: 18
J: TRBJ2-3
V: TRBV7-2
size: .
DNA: TGTGCCAGCGGATCGTATCCTAGCGGGGGGATTCTGGGAGATACGCAGTATTTT
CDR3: CASGSYPSGGILGDTQYF

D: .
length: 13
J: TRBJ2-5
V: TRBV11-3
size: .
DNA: TGTGCCAGCAGCTTGGGGCTACGGGAGACCCAGTACTTC
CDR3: CASSLGLRETQYF

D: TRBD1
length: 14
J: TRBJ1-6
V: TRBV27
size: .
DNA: TGTGCCAGCACCTCGGACAGGGGAAACAGACCCCTCCACTTT
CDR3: CASTSDRGNRPLHF

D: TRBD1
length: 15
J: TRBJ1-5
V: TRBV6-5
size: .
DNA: TGTGCCAGCAGTTACTCAGGACAGGGAGGTCAGCCCCAGCATTTT
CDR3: CASSYSGQGGQPQHF

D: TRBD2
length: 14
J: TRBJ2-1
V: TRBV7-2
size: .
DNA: TGTGCCAGCGGGATAAGCGGGGCGGGCAATGAGCAGTTCTTC
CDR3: CASGISGAGNEQFF